Sequencing of this T cell receptor beta chain was carried out in a study of blood T cell repertoires in COVID-19. Looking at the study overall: Samples representing acute and convalescent COVID-19 were sourced from the United States, Italy and Spain. Sample material is recorded as cDNA or gDNA derived from T cells, B-cell-depleted T cells, or PBMCs.

This CDR3 comprises 13 residues. The J segment lost 4 bases and the V segment lost 5 bases, leaving 4 bases of the junction unmatched. Comments on this clone: In the same sample, other DNA sequences code for this CDR3.

Per the original data handling: Reference gene primer amplification gave nucleated cell count estimates. The protocol was immunoSEQ multiplex PCR, while the TCRdb copy is restricted to in-frame clones and leaves out a portion. The V and J calls and clone size come from that table; D and trimming were worked out from the DNA. The data hold 300,000 or so clones, with over 70% observed a single time. Specimen: peripheral blood. V usage is TRBV12-3 or TRBV12-4 and J usage is TRBJ1-1; 7 bases match TRBD1. The sequence came from a woman in her forties or fifties with acute or convalescent COVID-19. The CDR3, as DNA: TGTGCCAGCAGTCTTGGACAGGCCACTGAAGCTTTCTTT. This sequence encodes CASSLGQATEAFF.